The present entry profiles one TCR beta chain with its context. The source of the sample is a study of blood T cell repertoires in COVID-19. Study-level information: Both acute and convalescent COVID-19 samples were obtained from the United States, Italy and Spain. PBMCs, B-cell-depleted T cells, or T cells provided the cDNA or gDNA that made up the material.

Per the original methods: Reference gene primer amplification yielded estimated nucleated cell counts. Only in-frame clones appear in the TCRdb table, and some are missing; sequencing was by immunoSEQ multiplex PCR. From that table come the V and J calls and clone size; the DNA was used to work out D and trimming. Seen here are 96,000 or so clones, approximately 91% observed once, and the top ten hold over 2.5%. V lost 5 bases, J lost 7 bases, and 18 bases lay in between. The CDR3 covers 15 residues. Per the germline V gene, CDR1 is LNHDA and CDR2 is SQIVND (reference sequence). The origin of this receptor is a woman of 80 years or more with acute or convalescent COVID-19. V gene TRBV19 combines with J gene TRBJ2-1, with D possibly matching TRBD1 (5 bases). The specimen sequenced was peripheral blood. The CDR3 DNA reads TGTGCCAGTAGTCAACTATCGCAGGGCGTGAATGAGCAGTTCTTC. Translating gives CASSQLSQGVNEQFF.